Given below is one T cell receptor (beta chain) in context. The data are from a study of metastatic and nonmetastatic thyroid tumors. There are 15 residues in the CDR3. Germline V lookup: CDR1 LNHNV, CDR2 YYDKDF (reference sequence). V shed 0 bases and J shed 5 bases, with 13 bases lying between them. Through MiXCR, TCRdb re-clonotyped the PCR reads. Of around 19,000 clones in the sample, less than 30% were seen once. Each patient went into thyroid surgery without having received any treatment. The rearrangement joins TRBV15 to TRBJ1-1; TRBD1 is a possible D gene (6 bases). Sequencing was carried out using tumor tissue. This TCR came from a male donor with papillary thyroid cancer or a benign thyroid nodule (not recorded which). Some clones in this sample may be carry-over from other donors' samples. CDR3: CATSRDLVGGTEAFF. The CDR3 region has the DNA TGTGCCACCAGCAGAGACCTAGTAGGGGGAACTGAAGCTTTCTTT.